This is a list of T cell receptor beta chains from one sample in a study of early stage breast cancer tumors. Assay: immunoSEQ multiplex PCR; the TCRdb copy retains only in-frame clones and omits some. The sample lists 45,000 to 60,000 clones, over 80% occurring once. Specimen: blood. These TCRs come from a person aged 70 to 79 with breast cancer. Each CDR3 is given with its conserved first and last residue. The D gene is left open where the match is weak.

CDR3nt: TGCGCCAGCAGCCGAAATTCTGGACTAGCGGGGGAAGAGACCCAGTACTTC
CDR3aa: CASSRNSGLAGEETQYF
j_gene: TRBJ2-5
v_gene: TRBV5-1
d_gene: TRBD2

CDR3nt: TGTGCCAGCAGCCAAGGGACTAGCGGGAGAAGTGCGCTAAACATTCAGTACTTC
CDR3aa: CASSQGTSGRSALNIQYF
j_gene: TRBJ2-4
v_gene: TRBV7-9
d_gene: TRBD2

CDR3nt: TGTGCCAGCACGGGGAGAGAACGAATTTATGGCTACACCTTC
CDR3aa: CASTGRERIYGYTF
j_gene: TRBJ1-2
v_gene: TRBV6-1
d_gene: NA

CDR3nt: TGTGCCAGCAGTGACCCTTTCGGGGGAAACGGCTACACCTTC
CDR3aa: CASSDPFGGNGYTF
j_gene: TRBJ1-2
v_gene: TRBV25-1
d_gene: NA

CDR3nt: TGTGCCAGCAGTTTATCGTCTGGACAGGCAATCTACGAGCAGTACTTC
CDR3aa: CASSLSSGQAIYEQYF
j_gene: TRBJ2-7
v_gene: TRBV28
d_gene: TRBD1

CDR3nt: TGTGCCAGCAGCCCAGTCGGGACAGGGGACTATGGCTACACCTTC
CDR3aa: CASSPVGTGDYGYTF
j_gene: TRBJ1-2
v_gene: TRBV9
d_gene: TRBD1

CDR3nt: TGCGCCAGCAGGTGGGACAGGGGCACAGATACGCAGTATTTT
CDR3aa: CASRWDRGTDTQYF
j_gene: TRBJ2-3
v_gene: TRBV5-1
d_gene: TRBD1

CDR3nt: TGTGCCAGCAGCTTAGGTAAACGGGTCGCGAACACCGGGGAGCTGTTTTTT
CDR3aa: CASSLGKRVANTGELFF
j_gene: TRBJ2-2
v_gene: TRBV7-9
d_gene: NA

CDR3nt: TGTGCCAGCAGTCTACAAGGGGTAGATACGCAGTATTTT
CDR3aa: CASSLQGVDTQYF
j_gene: TRBJ2-3
v_gene: TRBV6-5
d_gene: NA

CDR3nt: TGTGCCAGCAGCTTCCCCGGGACAGGGGACAGCTCCTACGAGCAGTACTTC
CDR3aa: CASSFPGTGDSSYEQYF
j_gene: TRBJ2-7
v_gene: TRBV7-8
d_gene: TRBD1

CDR3nt: TGCAGTGCTTGCGGTGAGGAGGACCAGTACTTC
CDR3aa: CSACGEEDQYF
j_gene: TRBJ2-5
v_gene: TRBV20-1
d_gene: NA

CDR3nt: TGTGCCAGCAGCCCCGGGGTAGGGTCTGGAAACACCATATATTTT
CDR3aa: CASSPGVGSGNTIYF
j_gene: TRBJ1-3
v_gene: TRBV7-2
d_gene: NA

CDR3nt: TGCAGCGCCGGACAGGGAGTGAGCTACACCTTC
CDR3aa: CSAGQGVSYTF
j_gene: TRBJ1-2
v_gene: TRBV29-1
d_gene: TRBD1

CDR3nt: TGTGCCAGCAGTTACTCGGGAGGGGCGATTAACTATGGCTACACCTTC
CDR3aa: CASSYSGGAINYGYTF
j_gene: TRBJ1-2
v_gene: TRBV6-5
d_gene: NA

CDR3nt: TGTGCCAGCAGCCAGGGGTCTTTCTCTGGAAACACCATATATTTT
CDR3aa: CASSQGSFSGNTIYF
j_gene: TRBJ1-3
v_gene: TRBV7-6
d_gene: NA

CDR3nt: TGCGCCAGCAGCCAACGGGGGAGGTTTGACGGTGAAAAACTGTTTTTT
CDR3aa: CASSQRGRFDGEKLFF
j_gene: TRBJ1-4
v_gene: TRBV4-3
d_gene: NA

CDR3nt: TGTGCCAGCAGCCAAACAGGGGGCCGGAACGGGGAGCTGTTTTTT
CDR3aa: CASSQTGGRNGELFF
j_gene: TRBJ2-2
v_gene: TRBV11-3
d_gene: TRBD1